Following are 27 T cell receptor beta chains from one sample sequenced in a study of cytomegalovirus exposure and HLA in healthy donors. Primers: 60 Vbeta forward and 13 Jbeta reverse. Repertoires were generated with immunoSEQ multiplex PCR, while TCRdb's copy carries only in-frame clones and drops some. Among some 85,000 clones listed, approximately 71% were seen once. Input material: PBMCs. All receptors derive from a man aged 25 to 45 in good health and CMV-seronegative.

V gene TRBV19 combines with J gene TRBJ2-3; 8 nucleotides align to TRBD1. Germline CDR1 and CDR2: LNHDA and SQIVND (reference sequence). V was pared by 10 bases and J by 6 bases, with 3 bases of the junction left unmatched. This CDR3 is 11 amino acids long. This CDR3 is CATRTGDTQYF. The CDR3 bases are TGTGCCACTAGGACAGGGGATACGCAGTATTTT. Full variable domain (rest looked up from reference TRBV19 and TRBJ2-3): DGGITQSPKYLFRKEGQNVTLSCEQNLNHDAMYWYRQDPGQGLRLIYYSQIVNDFQKGDIAEGYSVSREKKESFPLTVTSAQKNPTAFYLCATRTGDTQYFGPGTRLTVL.

The rearrangement links TRBV4-1 to TRBJ2-3, with a possible D match to TRBD1 (5 bases). The ends were cut back, 0 bases at V and 2 bases at J, with 15 bases in the middle. This CDR3 region has 17 residues. In germline, CDR1 is MGHRA, CDR2 YSYEKL. Here the CDR3 DNA reads TGCGCCAGCAGCCAAGATAGTGGTCCAGGGTTCACAGATACGCAGTATTTT. Translated, it gives CASSQDSGPGFTDTQYF.

V usage is TRBV7-9 and J usage is TRBJ2-1, with D perhaps TRBD1 (6 bases). This CDR3 contains 12 residues. The V end lost 1 base, the J end lost 11 bases, and 9 bases lay between the germline ends. Germline assignment: CDR1 SEHNR and CDR2 FQNEAQ (reference sequence). CDR3 in DNA: TGTGCCAGCAGCTTAGGGGGGCCTCAGCAGTTCTTC. Translated: CASSLGGPQQFF.

The chain combines TRBV19 with TRBJ2-5; TRBD2 aligns across 9 bases. The germline gives CDR1 LNHDA, CDR2 SQIVND (reference sequence). CDR3 length: 14 residues. With 11 bases clipped from V and 5 bases from J, the junction kept 12 bases outside the gene matches. CDR3: CASKGAGGGETQYF. In DNA, the CDR3 is TGTGCCTCTAAGGGGGCGGGAGGGGGGGAGACCCAGTACTTC. Combining the CDR3 with reference TRBV19 and TRBJ2-5 gives the whole variable domain DGGITQSPKYLFRKEGQNVTLSCEQNLNHDAMYWYRQDPGQGLRLIYYSQIVNDFQKGDIAEGYSVSREKKESFPLTVTSAQKNPTAFYLCASKGAGGGETQYFGPGTRLLVL.

The chain recombines TRBV30 with TRBJ1-1; D remains ambiguous. V lost 4 bases and J lost 5, with 11 bases in between. The CDR3 extends over 12 amino acids. The germline V gene encodes CDR1 GTSNPN and CDR2 SVGIG (reference sequence). CDR3 sequence (DNA): TGTGCCTGGATGAGGGCCGGAACTGAAGCTTTCTTT. Encoded protein: CAWMRAGTEAFF.

This chain connects TRBV10-3 to TRBJ2-7; 8 bases are shared with TRBD2. J was trimmed by 3 bases and V by 7 bases; bases with no gene match: 5. CDR1 is ENHRY, CDR2 SYGVKD, per germline. CDR3 length: 13 amino acids. CDR3 amino acids: CAITGGASYEQYF. DNA of the CDR3: TGTGCCATCACCGGGGGGGCGAGCTACGAGCAGTACTTC.

This sequence joins TRBV14 and TRBJ2-7, with D maybe TRBD2 (5 bases). V was clipped by 4 bases and J by 6 bases, with 13 bases between them. Looked up from germline, CDR1 is SGHDN and CDR2 is FVKESK. The CDR3 is made up of 13 amino acids. The CDR3 loop is CASSPGFDREQYF. CDR3 nucleotides: TGTGCCAGCAGCCCGGGGTTTGACCGCGAGCAGTACTTC.

The chain has TRBV9 and TRBJ1-4, with TRBD1 identical over 8 bases. The junction had 5 bases not matched to a gene; V was cut back by 0 bases and J by 7 bases. The CDR3 extends over 15 amino acids. The germline gives CDR1 SGDLS, CDR2 YYNGEE. The CDR3 region is CASSVGGQGGEKLFF. In nucleotides, the CDR3 is TGTGCCAGCAGCGTAGGTGGACAGGGAGGTGAAAAACTGTTTTTT.

This clone was observed once. The V call is TRBV28, the J call TRBJ2-3; D might be TRBD2 (7 bases). The V gene's germline CDR1 is MDHEN and CDR2 SYDVKM. The CDR3 sequence is 15 residues long. The ends were cut back, 7 bases at V and 5 bases at J, with 19 bases in the middle. CDR3 DNA: TGTGCCAGCACCCGGCGGGGCGGGGGCCTAGATACGCAGTATTTT. It encodes CASTRRGGGLDTQYF.

V gene TRBV9 combines with J gene TRBJ2-3; 10 bases are shared with TRBD2. Germline-derived CDR1 and CDR2 are SGDLS and YYNGEE. The junction had 7 bases not matched to a gene; V was cut back by 4 bases and J by 2 bases. There are 16 residues in the CDR3. This chain's CDR3 is CASSPLSGGPTDTQYF. In DNA form, the CDR3 reads TGTGCCAGCAGCCCACTTAGCGGGGGGCCCACAGATACGCAGTATTTT.

This CDR3 is CASSSKGTSGGTESPSTDTQYF. CDR3 nucleotides: TGTGCCAGCAGCTCGAAAGGGACTAGCGGGGGGACAGAAAGCCCAAGCACAGATACGCAGTATTTT. The J gene is TRBJ2-3, the V gene TRBV7-6, with 15 bases fitting TRBD2. Germline-derived CDR1 and CDR2 are SGHVS and FNYEAQ. The CDR3 sequence is 22 residues long. The junction had 17 bases not matched to a gene; V was cut back by 4 bases and J by 0 bases.

V is TRBV7-2 and J is TRBJ1-6; D is possibly TRBD1 (6 bases). V lost 0 bases, J lost 3 bases, and 9 bases lay in between. Germline V gene lookup returns CDR1 SGHTA and CDR2 FQGNSA. The CDR3 length is 16 residues. The CDR3 DNA sequence: TGTGCCAGCAGCTTAGCTCCAGGGGACTATAATTCACCCCTCCACTTT. It translates to CASSLAPGDYNSPLHF.

The CDR3 loop is CASSIGTSPNGELFF. The CDR3 DNA reads as TGTGCCAGTAGTATAGGGACTAGCCCAAACGGGGAGCTGTTTTTT. The V and J genes are TRBV19 and TRBJ2-2, with TRBD2 identical over 8 bases. The germline gives CDR1 LNHDA, CDR2 SQIVND (reference sequence). The length of the CDR3 is 15 residues. V lost 1 base to trimming and J lost 7 bases; unmatched junction nucleotides: 5.

The chain is built from TRBV21-1 and TRBJ2-1; TRBD1, the table's D call, lacks a check against the DNA. TRBV21-1 is recorded as a pseudogene. The CDR3 totals 13 residues. The CDR3 region has the DNA TGTGCCAGCAGGGGACAGGGGGGCAATGAGCAGTTCTTC. It yields the protein CASRGQGGNEQFF.

This sequence joins TRBV13 and TRBJ1-2, with D perhaps TRBD1 (6 bases). Trimming left V 4 bases short and J 13 bases short, with 22 bases between. The CDR3 extends over 14 amino acids. The germline gives CDR1 PRHDT, CDR2 FYEKMQ (reference sequence). The chain's CDR3 is CASSSIAGHQFGTF. The CDR3 DNA follows: TGTGCCAGCAGCTCAATAGCGGGACACCAATTTGGCACCTTC.

The CDR3 reads CASSQEQGNGYTF. CDR3 nucleotide sequence: TGCGCCAGCAGCCAAGAACAGGGTAATGGCTACACCTTC. This sequence joins TRBV4-1 and TRBJ1-2; perhaps TRBD1 as D (6 bases). Trimming left V 0 bases short and J 6 bases short, with 8 bases between. The germline gives CDR1 MGHRA, CDR2 YSYEKL. The length of the CDR3 is 13 residues.

The chain uses TRBV19 and TRBJ2-3, with a tentative D call TRBD1 (6 bases). Trimming pared 2 bases from V and 6 bases from J, leaving 12 bases between. The CDR3 extends over 14 amino acids. Germline loops: CDR1 LNHDA, CDR2 SQIVND (reference sequence). The CDR3 region is CASSITGWADTQYF. The CDR3 DNA reads as TGTGCCAGTAGTATAACAGGGTGGGCGGATACGCAGTATTTT.

The chain carries TRBV2 and TRBJ1-5; the match to TRBD1 covers 7 bases. Trimming cost V 2 bases and J 4 bases; bases outside gene matches: 5. The CDR3 contains 15 residues. CDR1 is SNHLY, CDR2 FYNNEI, per germline. CDR3 bases: TGTGCCAGCAGTGAAAACAGGGGAGTGAATCAGCCCCAGCATTTT. This sequence encodes CASSENRGVNQPQHF.

The chain employs TRBV10-2 and TRBJ2-5; TRBD1 aligns across 8 bases. J gave up 5 bases and V 6 bases, and 5 bases lay outside the gene matches. The CDR3 contains 13 residues. Germline V gene data show CDR1 as WSHSY and CDR2 as SAAADI. The CDR3 region is CASRATGEETQYF. CDR3 coding DNA: TGCGCCAGCAGGGCGACAGGGGAGGAGACCCAGTACTTC.

The chain combines TRBV2 with TRBJ1-1; D is possibly TRBD1 (5 bases). The CDR3 spans 14 residues. Germline lookup yields CDR1 SNHLY and CDR2 FYNNEI. Trimming took 8 bases from V and 1 from J, leaving 14 bases between them. The CDR3 sequence: CASGPQGRNTEAFF. The DNA of the CDR3 is TGTGCCAGCGGTCCCCAGGGTAGGAACACTGAAGCTTTCTTT.

Written as DNA, the CDR3 is TGTGCCAGTAGTATAAGGGGATCGCCCTATGGCTACACCTTC. Translating gives CASSIRGSPYGYTF. The chain joins TRBV19 to TRBJ1-2; possible D gene TRBD1, 5 bases. The V gene lost 2 bases and the J gene lost 4 bases, with 11 bases spanning the gap. This CDR3 comprises 14 residues. Looked up from germline, CDR1 is LNHDA and CDR2 is SQIVND (reference sequence). Full variable domain (missing parts from reference TRBV19 and TRBJ1-2): DGGITQSPKYLFRKEGQNVTLSCEQNLNHDAMYWYRQDPGQGLRLIYYSQIVNDFQKGDIAEGYSVSREKKESFPLTVTSAQKNPTAFYLCASSIRGSPYGYTFGSGTRLTVV.

The CDR3 DNA is TGTGCCATCAGTTCGGATCAGCGGGGGGAGCTGTTTTTT. It codes for CAISSDQRGELFF. This chain uses TRBV10-3 with TRBJ2-2, with D possibly TRBD2 on 5 matching bases. The CDR3 length is 13 residues. Trimming removed 5 bases from V and 8 bases from J, with 12 bases in between. The germline V gene has CDR1 ENHRY and CDR2 SYGVKD.

The table lists this clone with a count of one. J is TRBJ2-3 and V is TRBV5-5, with TRBD1 identical over 10 bases. This CDR3 has 17 residues. Germline CDR1 is SGHKS and CDR2 is YYEKEE (reference sequence). V lost 4 bases, J lost 3 bases, and 11 bases stayed unmatched. CDR3 protein: CASSQAFGTGDTDTQYF. CDR3 coding DNA: TGTGCCAGCAGCCAGGCCTTCGGGACAGGGGATACAGATACGCAGTATTTT.

This chain links TRBV5-1 with TRBJ1-2; D possibly corresponds to TRBD1 (6 bases). This CDR3 contains 14 residues. V lost 3 bases and J lost 2, with 11 bases in between. CDR1 and CDR2 from the germline V gene are SGHRS and YFSETQ. The CDR3 DNA follows: TGCGCCAGCAGCTCGATGACAGGAAACTATGGCTACACCTTC. Its translation is CASSSMTGNYGYTF.

The chain employs TRBV28 and TRBJ2-1; possible D gene TRBD1, 6 bases. Trimming left V 3 bases short and J 1 base short, with 19 bases between. Germline CDR1 is MDHEN and CDR2 is SYDVKM. The length of the CDR3 is 18 residues. The chain's CDR3 is CASSFPKTGTPSYNEQFF. CDR3 in DNA: TGTGCCAGCAGTTTCCCCAAAACCGGGACACCGTCCTACAATGAGCAGTTCTTC. Based on the CDR3 plus reference TRBV28 and TRBJ2-1, the full variable domain is DVKVTQSSRYLVKRTGEKVFLECVQDMDHENMFWYRQDPGLGLRLIYFSYDVKMKEKGDIPEGYSVSREKKERFSLILESASTNQTSMYLCASSFPKTGTPSYNEQFFGPGTRLTVL.

Regarding this clone: Other DNA sequences in the same sample also yield this CDR3. The chain carries TRBV19 and TRBJ2-1, with D possibly matching TRBD2 (5 bases). Trimming stripped 4 bases from V and 1 base from J, with 11 bases between. CDR1 LNHDA and CDR2 SQIVND come from the germline V gene (reference sequence). The CDR3 totals 15 residues. The CDR3 DNA is TGTGCCAGTAGTACTACTAGTGGGTCCTACAATGAGCAGTTCTTC. Translated: CASSTTSGSYNEQFF.

CDR3 region: CASSGTGVSYEQYF. The CDR3 DNA is TGTGCCAGCAGTGGGACAGGGGTCTCCTACGAGCAGTACTTC. The rearrangement joins TRBV2 to TRBJ2-7; 9 bases align to TRBD1. The CDR3 is 14 residues long. The germline V gene has CDR1 SNHLY and CDR2 FYNNEI. Unmatched junction bases numbered 1, after V lost 4 bases and J lost 0 bases.